This T cell receptor beta chain appears in the sequencing data of a study of OX40 agonist ivuxolimab in advanced cancers. The CDR3 sequence is 11 residues long. Germline CDR1 reads MDHEN; CDR2 reads SYDVKM. V dropped 7 bases and J dropped 6 bases, with 6 bases sitting between them. Some clones are missing from TCRdb's copy, which holds only in-frame ones; the method was immunoSEQ multiplex PCR. The table shows some 110,000 clones, with just over 90% occurring only once. The TCR comes from an adult with an advanced solid tumor such as melanoma, head and neck, liver or kidney cancer. The chain recombines TRBV28 with TRBJ2-2; D call uncertain. Material: CD4+ or CD8+ T cells sorted from blood, obtained in a trial of the OX40 agonist ivuxolimab. CDR3 bases: TGTGCCAGCAATTCGCCCGGGGAGCTGTTTTTT. This codes for CASNSPGELFF.